The 23 T cell receptor beta chains below all came from one sample that was sequenced in a study of cytomegalovirus exposure and HLA in healthy donors. Primers: 60 Vbeta forward and 13 Jbeta reverse. Sequencing used immunoSEQ multiplex PCR; TCRdb keeps in-frame clones, though not all of them. This sample has about 130,000 clones, with about 71% found just once. Sequenced material: PBMCs. The receptors derive from a woman aged 50 to 60 in good health and CMV-seronegative.

The genes are TRBV11-2 and TRBJ2-1, with TRBD2 matching over 11 bases. Germline loops: CDR1 SGHAT, CDR2 FQNNGV. The CDR3 contains 15 residues. V dropped 5 bases and J dropped 4; count of bases not matched to a gene: 4. CDR3 sequence (DNA): TGTGCCAGCAGCCCGGGGACTAGCGGTTACAATGAGCAGTTCTTC. Its protein product is CASSPGTSGYNEQFF.

The V gene is TRBV9, the J gene TRBJ2-1, with TRBD2 as a possible D gene (6 bases). Germline V CDR1 and CDR2: SGDLS, YYNGEE. There are 15 residues in the CDR3. With 2 bases removed from V and 1 base from J, the gap between germline ends came to 10 bases. The CDR3 is CASSVGTDSYNEQFF. CDR3 bases: TGTGCCAGCAGCGTGGGGACTGATTCCTACAATGAGCAGTTCTTC.

The V gene is TRBV7-9, the J gene TRBJ2-6; D is uncertain. Germline-derived CDR1 and CDR2 are SEHNR and FQNEAQ (reference sequence). The CDR3 consists of 14 residues. CDR3 protein: CSINPGSGANVLTF. The CDR3 DNA sequence: TGTTCCATTAATCCCGGCTCTGGGGCCAACGTCCTGACTTTC.

The V call is TRBV5-6, the J call TRBJ2-5; tentatively, D is TRBD1 (5 bases). Trimming took 1 base from V and 5 from J, leaving 15 bases between them. Germline-derived CDR1 and CDR2 are SGHDT and YYEEEE. This CDR3 is 15 amino acids long. As DNA, the CDR3 is TGTGCCAGCAGCTTGAGGGCAGGGAATTTGGAGACCCAGTACTTC. Residues: CASSLRAGNLETQYF.

The chain uses TRBV4-2 and TRBJ2-3, with D possibly matching TRBD1 (5 bases). V was pared by 3 bases and J by 0 bases, with 13 bases between. Germline-derived CDR1 and CDR2 are LGHNA and YNFKEQ. The CDR3 is 16 residues long. The CDR3 loop reads CASSHPSQGSTDTQYF. CDR3 coding DNA: TGTGCCAGCAGCCACCCATCCCAGGGTAGCACAGATACGCAGTATTTT.

The chain is built from TRBV10-3 and TRBJ1-5, with 7 bases fitting TRBD1. This CDR3 has 13 residues. CDR1 is ENHRY, CDR2 SYGVKD, per germline. Losses at the gene ends were 8 bases for V and 6 bases for J; bases not matched to a gene: 7. The CDR3 DNA reads as TGTGCCATCCAACAGGGGCAAGGTCAGCCCCAGCATTTT. Translation: CAIQQGQGQPQHF.

The chain carries TRBV7-9 and TRBJ1-3, with TRBD1 matching 9 bases. V shed 5 bases and J 4 bases; nucleotides not matched to a gene: 12. This CDR3 contains 17 residues. The germline V gene encodes CDR1 SEHNR and CDR2 FQNEAQ (reference sequence). The CDR3 sequence: CASSTPKQGARGNTIYF. CDR3 nucleotide sequence: TGTGCCAGCAGCACCCCCAAACAGGGGGCGCGAGGAAACACCATATATTTT.

The chain has TRBV9 and TRBJ2-5; 8 nucleotides agree with TRBD2. The CDR3 consists of 15 residues. Germline CDR1 SGDLS, CDR2 YYNGEE. Unmatched junction bases numbered 7, after V lost 1 base and J lost 5 bases. The CDR3 protein is CASSVRGLGWETQYF. The CDR3 coding sequence is TGTGCCAGCAGCGTACGGGGACTAGGATGGGAGACCCAGTACTTC.

This clone was seen a handful of times. J is TRBJ2-5 and V is TRBV9, with 11 bases fitting TRBD2. CDR3 length: 17 amino acids. Germline CDR1 is SGDLS and CDR2 is YYNGEE. V lost 4 bases to trimming and J lost 4 bases; unmatched junction nucleotides: 12. The CDR3 region has the DNA TGTGCCAGCAGCCCCCTGGGGGGACTAGCGGCCACAGAGACCCAGTACTTC. This gives the protein CASSPLGGLAATETQYF.

The gene calls are TRBV7-9 and TRBJ2-1; 8 nucleotides align to TRBD2. Germline lookup yields CDR1 SEHNR and CDR2 FQNEAQ (reference sequence). Losses at the gene ends were 5 bases for V and 6 bases for J; bases not matched to a gene: 12. This CDR3 has 16 amino acids. CDR3 in DNA: TGTGCCAGCAGCCCAACTACTAGCGGATTTCCCAATGAGCAGTTCTTC. It encodes CASSPTTSGFPNEQFF.

The V gene is TRBV5-4, the J gene TRBJ2-2; possibly TRBD1 for D (5 bases). Germline CDR1 and CDR2: SGHNT and YYREEE (reference sequence). The CDR3 has 13 residues. Between the trimmed V and J ends, which lost 6 bases and 4 bases, there was a span of 10 bases. CDR3 loop: CASTRQFTGELFF. In DNA form, the CDR3 reads TGTGCCAGCACAAGACAGTTCACCGGGGAGCTGTTTTTT.

The chain has TRBV28 and TRBJ2-4; 13 bases match TRBD2. CDR3 length: 16 residues. V shed 4 bases, J shed 6 bases, and the junction held 6 bases outside the gene matches. From germline, CDR1 is MDHEN and CDR2 SYDVKM. CDR3 protein: CASSSTSGRGGNIQYF. CDR3 DNA: TGTGCCAGCAGTTCCACTAGCGGGAGGGGAGGAAACATTCAGTACTTC.

Only one count was recorded for this clone. The chain is built from TRBV28 and TRBJ1-5; D remains ambiguous. Germline-derived CDR1 and CDR2 are MDHEN and SYDVKM. This CDR3 has 17 residues. Between the trimmed V and J ends, which lost 6 bases and 0 bases, there was a span of 18 bases. CDR3 region: CASSSGAGFNSNQPQHF. CDR3 in DNA: TGTGCCAGCAGCTCAGGCGCAGGATTTAATAGCAATCAGCCCCAGCATTTT. Drawing the rest from reference TRBV28 and TRBJ1-5, the complete variable domain is DVKVTQSSRYLVKRTGEKVFLECVQDMDHENMFWYRQDPGLGLRLIYFSYDVKMKEKGDIPEGYSVSREKKERFSLILESASTNQTSMYLCASSSGAGFNSNQPQHFGDGTRLSIL.

Only one count was recorded for this clone. The J gene is TRBJ2-5, the V gene TRBV4-1; TRBD2 aligns across 13 bases. The CDR3 sequence is 15 residues long. Germline values: CDR1 MGHRA, CDR2 YSYEKL. V was pared by 4 bases and J by 4 bases, with 3 bases of the junction left unmatched. CDR3 protein: CASSRTSGSTETQYF. CDR3 DNA sequence: TGCGCCAGCAGCCGGACTAGCGGGAGTACAGAGACCCAGTACTTC.

CDR3 loop: CASSPRITGVVTEAFF. In nucleotides, the CDR3 is TGTGCCAGCAGCCCAAGAATAACAGGGGTGGTCACTGAAGCTTTCTTT. The chain links TRBV9 to TRBJ1-1; 7 bases fit TRBD1. J was trimmed by 4 bases and V by 4 bases; bases with no gene match: 13. Germline V CDR1 and CDR2: SGDLS, YYNGEE. The CDR3 consists of 16 residues.

This clone was counted only a few times. The rearrangement joins TRBV5-8 to TRBJ2-1; tentative D call: TRBD2 (6 bases). V shed 4 bases and J shed 0 bases, with 17 bases lying between them. Germline-derived CDR1 and CDR2 are SGHTS and YDEGEE. The CDR3 extends over 17 amino acids. The CDR3 reads CASSRISAGYSYNEQFF. In DNA form, the CDR3 reads TGTGCCAGCAGCCGCATTAGCGCGGGATACTCCTACAATGAGCAGTTCTTC.

The V gene is TRBV14, the J gene TRBJ1-1; a possible D gene is TRBD1 (5 bases). Per germline, CDR1 SGHDN and CDR2 FVKESK. The CDR3 spans 15 residues. Trimming removed 1 base at V and 0 bases at J, with 9 bases between. CDR3 DNA: TGTGCCAGCAGCCAAGGAGCGGGGGTGAACACTGAAGCTTTCTTT. As protein: CASSQGAGVNTEAFF.

V usage is TRBV19 and J usage is TRBJ2-1, with no clear D. V was clipped by 5 bases and J by 9 bases, with 14 bases between them. The CDR3 loop spans 13 amino acids. CDR1 is LNHDA, CDR2 SQIVND, per germline (reference sequence). In DNA form, the CDR3 reads TGTGCCAGTAGTGTTAGCTCCCTGGGTGAGCAGTTCTTC. This encodes CASSVSSLGEQFF.

This chain uses TRBV7-8 with TRBJ2-7; 9 bases are a match to TRBD2. Germline V gene lookup returns CDR1 SGHVS and CDR2 FQNEAQ. The CDR3 loop spans 16 amino acids. J lost 3 bases, V lost 2 bases, and 8 bases had no gene match. This CDR3 is CASSLRASGVNYEQYF. CDR3 coding DNA: TGTGCCAGCAGCTTAAGGGCTAGCGGGGTGAACTACGAGCAGTACTTC.

V and J are TRBV19 and TRBJ2-7; possibly TRBD1 for D (6 bases). Germline loops: CDR1 LNHDA, CDR2 SQIVND (reference sequence). The V end lost 4 bases, the J end lost 5 bases, and 15 bases lay between the germline ends. This CDR3 region has 14 residues. CDR3 residues: CASSTNYRENEQYF. The CDR3 nucleotides are TGTGCCAGTAGTACCAACTACAGGGAGAACGAGCAGTACTTC.

The V call is TRBV19, the J call TRBJ2-1, with D possibly matching TRBD1 (6 bases). The CDR3 consists of 14 residues. Germline values: CDR1 LNHDA, CDR2 SQIVND (reference sequence). Trimming stripped 3 bases from V and 4 bases from J, with 10 bases between. CDR3 protein: CASSILGAYNEQFF. Written as DNA, the CDR3 is TGTGCCAGTAGTATCCTGGGGGCTTACAATGAGCAGTTCTTC.

V usage is TRBV6-4 and J usage is TRBJ2-7; 14 bases are a match to TRBD2. The V segment lost 7 bases and the J segment 6 bases; nucleotides outside the gene matches: 11. This CDR3 is built from 16 residues. The germline CDR1 and CDR2 sequences are MRHNA and SNTAGT. The CDR3 DNA reads TGTGCCAGCACCAAAGGGACTAGCGGGAGTTTTTGCGAGCAGTACTTC. Its translation is CASTKGTSGSFCEQYF.

This clone was observed a few times. The chain carries TRBV28 and TRBJ1-1; 9 bases are a match to TRBD1. Looked up from germline, CDR1 is MDHEN and CDR2 is SYDVKM. This CDR3 is 15 amino acids long. The ends lost 3 bases at V and 5 bases at J; junction bases unmatched: 7. The CDR3 DNA is TGTGCCAGCAGTTTTGGGACAGGGCCATATACTGAAGCTTTCTTT. Its translation: CASSFGTGPYTEAFF.